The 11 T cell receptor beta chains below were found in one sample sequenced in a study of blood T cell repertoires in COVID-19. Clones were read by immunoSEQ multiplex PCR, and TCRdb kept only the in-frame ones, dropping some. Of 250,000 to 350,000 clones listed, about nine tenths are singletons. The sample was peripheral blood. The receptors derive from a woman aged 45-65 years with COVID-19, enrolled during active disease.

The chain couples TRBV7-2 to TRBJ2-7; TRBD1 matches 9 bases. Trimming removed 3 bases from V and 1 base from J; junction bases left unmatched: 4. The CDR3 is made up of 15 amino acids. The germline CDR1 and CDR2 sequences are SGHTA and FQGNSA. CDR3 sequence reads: CASSLTGGESYEQYF. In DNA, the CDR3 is TGTGCCAGCAGCTTGACAGGGGGGGAGTCCTACGAGCAGTACTTC.

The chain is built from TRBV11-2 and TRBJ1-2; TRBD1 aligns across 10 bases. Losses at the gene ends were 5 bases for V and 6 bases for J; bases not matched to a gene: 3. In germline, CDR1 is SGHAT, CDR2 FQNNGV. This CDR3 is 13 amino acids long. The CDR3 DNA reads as TGTGCCAGCAGCGAAGACAGGGGGCATGGCTACACCTTC. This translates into CASSEDRGHGYTF.

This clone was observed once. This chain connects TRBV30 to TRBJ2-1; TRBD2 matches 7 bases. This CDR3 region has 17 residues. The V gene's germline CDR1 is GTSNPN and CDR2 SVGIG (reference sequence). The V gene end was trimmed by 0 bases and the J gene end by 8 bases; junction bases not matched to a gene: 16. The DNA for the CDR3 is TGTGCCTGGAGTGTACGTATAGGGACTAAGGCGATTTATGAGCAGTTCTTC. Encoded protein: CAWSVRIGTKAIYEQFF. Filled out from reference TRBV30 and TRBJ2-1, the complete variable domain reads SQTIHQWPATLVQPVGSPLSLECTVEGTSNPNLYWYRQAAGRGLQLLFYSVGIGQISSEVPQNLSASRPQDRQFILSSKKLLLSDSGFYLCAWSVRIGTKAIYEQFFGPGTRLTVL.

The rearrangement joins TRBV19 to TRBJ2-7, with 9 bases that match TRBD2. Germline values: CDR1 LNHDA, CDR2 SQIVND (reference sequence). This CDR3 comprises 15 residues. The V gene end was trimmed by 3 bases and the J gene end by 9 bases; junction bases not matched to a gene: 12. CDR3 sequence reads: CASSISASGALGQYF. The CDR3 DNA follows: TGTGCCAGTAGTATTTCTGCTAGCGGGGCCTTGGGGCAGTACTTC.

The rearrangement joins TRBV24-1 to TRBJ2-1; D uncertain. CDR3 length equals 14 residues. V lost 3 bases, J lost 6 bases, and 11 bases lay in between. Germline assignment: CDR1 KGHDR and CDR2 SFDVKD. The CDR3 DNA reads TGTGCCACCAGTGATCAGTCACCCTCCAATGAGCAGTTCTTC. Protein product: CATSDQSPSNEQFF.

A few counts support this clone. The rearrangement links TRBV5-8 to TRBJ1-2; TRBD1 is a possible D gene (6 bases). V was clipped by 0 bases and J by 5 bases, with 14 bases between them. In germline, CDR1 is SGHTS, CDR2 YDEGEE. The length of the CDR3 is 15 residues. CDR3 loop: CASSLVLGARYGYTF. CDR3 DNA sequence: TGTGCCAGCAGCTTGGTGCTGGGGGCGCGTTATGGCTACACCTTC.

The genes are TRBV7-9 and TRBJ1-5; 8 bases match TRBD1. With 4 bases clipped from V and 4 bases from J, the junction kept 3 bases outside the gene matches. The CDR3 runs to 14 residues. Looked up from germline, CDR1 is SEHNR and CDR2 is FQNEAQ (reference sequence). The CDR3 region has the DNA TGTGCCAGCAGCTGGGGACAGGAAAATCAGCCCCAGCATTTT. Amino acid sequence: CASSWGQENQPQHF.

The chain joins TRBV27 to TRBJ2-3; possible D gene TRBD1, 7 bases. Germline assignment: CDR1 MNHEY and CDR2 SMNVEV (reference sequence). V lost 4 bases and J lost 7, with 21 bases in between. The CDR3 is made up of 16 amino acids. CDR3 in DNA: TGTGCCAGCAGTTGGTCAGGGGGTTGGGACTCCTATACGCAGTATTTT. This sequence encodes CASSWSGGWDSYTQYF.

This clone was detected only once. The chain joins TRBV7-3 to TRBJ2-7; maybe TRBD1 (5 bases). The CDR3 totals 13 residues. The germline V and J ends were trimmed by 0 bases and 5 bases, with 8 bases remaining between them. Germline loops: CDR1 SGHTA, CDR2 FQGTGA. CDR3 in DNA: TGTGCCAGCAGCTTAACGGGGCAGCACGAGCAGTACTTC. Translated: CASSLTGQHEQYF.

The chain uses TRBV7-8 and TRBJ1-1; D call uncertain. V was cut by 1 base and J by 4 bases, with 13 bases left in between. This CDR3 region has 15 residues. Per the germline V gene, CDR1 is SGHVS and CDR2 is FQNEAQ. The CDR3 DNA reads TGTGCCAGCAGCTTAGTCGTGGTGCCGGGCACTGAAGCTTTCTTT. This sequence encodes CASSLVVVPGTEAFF. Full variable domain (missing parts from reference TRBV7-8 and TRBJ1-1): GAGVSQSPRYKVAKRGQDVALRCDPISGHVSLFWYQQALGQGPEFLTYFQNEAQLDKSGLPSDRFFAERPEGSVSTLKIQRTQQEDSAVYLCASSLVVVPGTEAFFGQGTRLTVV.

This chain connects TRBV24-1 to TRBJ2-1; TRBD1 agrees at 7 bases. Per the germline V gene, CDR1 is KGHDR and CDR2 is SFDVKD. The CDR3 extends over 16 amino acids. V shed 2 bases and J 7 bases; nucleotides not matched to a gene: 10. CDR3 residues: CATSDSATGNWNEQFF. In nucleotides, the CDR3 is TGTGCCACCAGTGATTCCGCGACAGGGAATTGGAATGAGCAGTTCTTC.